This T cell receptor (beta chain) derives from a study of T cells in Graves' hyperthyroidism and ophthalmopathy. In its sample, this clonotype was seen many times. The source material, RNA transcripts, was used to amplify TCR beta CDR3 regions. Researchers ran a first-round RT-PCR on the TCR CDR3 using the HTBI primer set. TCRdb analysed the multiplex PCR reads with MiXCR anew, one entry per CDR3 protein. Here the sample spans around 500,000 distinct CDR3 sequences, approximately 15% being singletons. Clinical symptoms, serum thyroxine, TRAb, thyroid ultrasound and orbital computed tomography informed diagnoses. This CDR3 has 14 residues. Germline CDR1 is SGHRS and CDR2 is YFSETQ. Trimming took 0 bases from V and 5 from J, leaving 9 bases between them.

Input material: blood. This chain joins TRBV5-1 and TRBJ1-5; D remains ambiguous. The TCR sequence derives from a woman in her 40s with Graves' hyperthyroidism. The CDR3: CASSLGFGYQPQHF. Here the CDR3 DNA reads TGCGCCAGCAGCTTGGGCTTCGGCTATCAGCCCCAGCATTTT.